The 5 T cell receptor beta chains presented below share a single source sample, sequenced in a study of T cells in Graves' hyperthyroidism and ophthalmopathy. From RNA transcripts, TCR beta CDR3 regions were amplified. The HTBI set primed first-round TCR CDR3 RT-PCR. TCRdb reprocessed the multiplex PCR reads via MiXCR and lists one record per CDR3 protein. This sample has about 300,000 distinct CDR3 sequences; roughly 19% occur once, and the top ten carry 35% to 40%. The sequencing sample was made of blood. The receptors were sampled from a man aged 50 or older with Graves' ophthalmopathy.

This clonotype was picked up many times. Here the CDR3 reads CASSLGQGYEQYF. CDR3 coding DNA: TGTGCCAGCAGCTTAGGACAGGGCTACGAGCAGTACTTC. J is TRBJ2-7 and V is TRBV28; 8 bases map to TRBD1. The germline gives CDR1 MDHEN, CDR2 SYDVKM. CDR3 size: 13 residues. The V and J ends lost 6 bases and 3 bases, in that order; junction bases with no gene match: 4. The entire variable domain, with the rest obtained from reference TRBV28 and TRBJ2-7, is as follows: DVKVTQSSRYLVKRTGEKVFLECVQDMDHENMFWYRQDPGLGLRLIYFSYDVKMKEKGDIPEGYSVSREKKERFSLILESASTNQTSMYLCASSLGQGYEQYFGPGTRLTVT.

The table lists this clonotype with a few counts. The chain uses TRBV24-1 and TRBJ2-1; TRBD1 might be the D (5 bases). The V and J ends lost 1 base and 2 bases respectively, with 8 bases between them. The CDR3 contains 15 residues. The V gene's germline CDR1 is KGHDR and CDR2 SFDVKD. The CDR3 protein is CATSDFREPYNEQFF. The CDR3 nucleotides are TGTGCCACCAGTGATTTCAGGGAACCCTACAATGAGCAGTTCTTC.

The CDR3 here is CASSLESTNSPLHF. The CDR3, as DNA: TGCGCCAGCAGCTTGGAGTCTACTAATTCACCCCTCCACTTT. The chain recombines TRBV5-1 with TRBJ1-6; unclear D gene. Trimming removed 0 bases from V and 6 bases from J, with 7 bases in between. Germline V gene data show CDR1 as SGHRS and CDR2 as YFSETQ. The CDR3 is 14 residues long.

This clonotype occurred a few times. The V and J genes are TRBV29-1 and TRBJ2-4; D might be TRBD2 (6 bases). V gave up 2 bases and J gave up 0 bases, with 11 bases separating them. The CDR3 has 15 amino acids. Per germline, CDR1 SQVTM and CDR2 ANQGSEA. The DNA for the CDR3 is TGCAGCGTTGAATTCAGCGGGCTAGCCAAAAACATTCAGTACTTC. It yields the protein CSVEFSGLAKNIQYF.

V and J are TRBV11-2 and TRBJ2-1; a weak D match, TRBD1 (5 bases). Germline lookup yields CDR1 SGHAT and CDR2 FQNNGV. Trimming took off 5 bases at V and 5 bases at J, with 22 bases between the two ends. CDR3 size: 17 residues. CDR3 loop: CASSVGPTATAHNEQFF. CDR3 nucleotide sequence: TGTGCCAGCAGCGTAGGCCCGACAGCGACGGCCCACAATGAGCAGTTCTTC. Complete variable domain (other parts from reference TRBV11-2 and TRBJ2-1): EAGVAQSPRYKIIEKRQSVAFWCNPISGHATLYWYQQILGQGPKLLIQFQNNGVVDDSQLPKDRFSAERLKGVDSTLKIQPAKLEDSAVYLCASSVGPTATAHNEQFFGPGTRLTVL.